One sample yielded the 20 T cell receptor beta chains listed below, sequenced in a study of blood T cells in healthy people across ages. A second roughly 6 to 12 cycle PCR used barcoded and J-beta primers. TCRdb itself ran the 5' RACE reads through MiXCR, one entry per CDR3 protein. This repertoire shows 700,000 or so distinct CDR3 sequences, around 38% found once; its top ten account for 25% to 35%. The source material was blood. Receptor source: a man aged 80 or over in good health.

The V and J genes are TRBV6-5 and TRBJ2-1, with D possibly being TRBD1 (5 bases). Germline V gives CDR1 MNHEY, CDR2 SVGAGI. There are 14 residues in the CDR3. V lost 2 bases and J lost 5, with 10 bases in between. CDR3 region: CASSYEVRDNEQFF. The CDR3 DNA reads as TGTGCCAGCAGTTACGAGGTCAGGGACAATGAGCAGTTCTTC.

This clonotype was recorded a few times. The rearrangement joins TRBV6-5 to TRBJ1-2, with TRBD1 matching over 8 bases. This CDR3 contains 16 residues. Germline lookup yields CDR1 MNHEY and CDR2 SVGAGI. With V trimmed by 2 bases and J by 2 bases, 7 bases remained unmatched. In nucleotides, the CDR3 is TGTGCCAGCAGTTACCAGACAGGGGTGGGCAACTATGGCTACACCTTC. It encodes CASSYQTGVGNYGYTF.

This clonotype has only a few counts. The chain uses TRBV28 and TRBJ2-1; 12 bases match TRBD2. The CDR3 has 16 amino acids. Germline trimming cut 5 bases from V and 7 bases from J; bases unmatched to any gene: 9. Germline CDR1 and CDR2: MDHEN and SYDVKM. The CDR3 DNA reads TGTGCCAGCAGTATCATGACTAGCGGGGGTTCGAATGAGCAGTTCTTC. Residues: CASSIMTSGGSNEQFF.

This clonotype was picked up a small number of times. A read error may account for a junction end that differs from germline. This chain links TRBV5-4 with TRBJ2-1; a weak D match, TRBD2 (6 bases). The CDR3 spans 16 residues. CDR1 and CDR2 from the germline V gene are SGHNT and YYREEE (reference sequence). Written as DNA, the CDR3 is TGTGCTAGCAGCTTAGGCGGGGCGAGCTCCTACAATGAGCAGTTCTTC. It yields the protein CASSLGGASSYNEQFF.

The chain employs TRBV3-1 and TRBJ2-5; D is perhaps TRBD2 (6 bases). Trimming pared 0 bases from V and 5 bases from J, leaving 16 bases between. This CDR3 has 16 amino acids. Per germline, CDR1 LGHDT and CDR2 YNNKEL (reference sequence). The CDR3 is CASSQEPRGGGETQYF. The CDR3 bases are TGTGCCAGCAGCCAAGAGCCGAGGGGTGGAGGGGAGACCCAGTACTTC.

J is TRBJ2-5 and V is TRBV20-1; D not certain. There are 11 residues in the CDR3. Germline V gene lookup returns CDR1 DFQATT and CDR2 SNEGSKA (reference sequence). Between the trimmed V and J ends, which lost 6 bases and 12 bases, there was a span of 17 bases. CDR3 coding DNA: TGCAGTGCACCCCTGGACCTCCTCAAGTACTTC. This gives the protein CSAPLDLLKYF.

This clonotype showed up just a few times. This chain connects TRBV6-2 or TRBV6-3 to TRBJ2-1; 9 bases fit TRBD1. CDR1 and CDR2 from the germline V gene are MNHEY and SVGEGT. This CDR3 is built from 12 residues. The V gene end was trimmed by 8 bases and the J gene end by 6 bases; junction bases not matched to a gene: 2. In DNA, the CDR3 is TGTGCCAGCGGGGACAGGGTCAATGAGCAGTTCTTC. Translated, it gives CASGDRVNEQFF.

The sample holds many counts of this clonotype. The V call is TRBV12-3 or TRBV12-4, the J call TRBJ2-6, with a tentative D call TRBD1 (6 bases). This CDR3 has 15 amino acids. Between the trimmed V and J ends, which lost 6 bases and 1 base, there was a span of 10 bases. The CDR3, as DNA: TGTGCCAGCAGGCATACAGGGTCTGGGGCCAACGTCCTGACTTTC. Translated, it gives CASRHTGSGANVLTF.

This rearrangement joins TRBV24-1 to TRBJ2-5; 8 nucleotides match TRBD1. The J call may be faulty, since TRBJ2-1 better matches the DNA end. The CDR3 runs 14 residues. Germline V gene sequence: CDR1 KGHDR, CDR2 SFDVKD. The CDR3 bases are TGTGCCACCAGCCCCGGGACAGGCCAAGAGACCCAGTTCTTC. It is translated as CATSPGTGQETQFF.

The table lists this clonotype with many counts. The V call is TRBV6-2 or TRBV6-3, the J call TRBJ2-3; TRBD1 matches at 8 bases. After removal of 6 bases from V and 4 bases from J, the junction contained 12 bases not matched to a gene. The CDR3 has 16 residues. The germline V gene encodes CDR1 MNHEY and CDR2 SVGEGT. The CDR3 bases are TGTGCCAGCAGCGTCGGACAGGGAGTCTTTCCAGATACGCAGTATTTT. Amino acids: CASSVGQGVFPDTQYF.

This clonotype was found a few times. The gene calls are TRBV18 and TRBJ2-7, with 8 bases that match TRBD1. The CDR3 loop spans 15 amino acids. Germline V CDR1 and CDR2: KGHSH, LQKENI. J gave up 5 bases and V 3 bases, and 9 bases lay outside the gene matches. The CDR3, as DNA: TGTGCCAGCTCACCTCAGGGGGCGAACGGAGACGAGCAGTACTTC. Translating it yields CASSPQGANGDEQYF.

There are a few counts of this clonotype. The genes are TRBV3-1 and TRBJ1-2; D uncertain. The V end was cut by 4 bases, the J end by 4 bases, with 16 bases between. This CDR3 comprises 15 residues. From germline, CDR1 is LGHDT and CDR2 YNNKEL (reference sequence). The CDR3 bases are TGTGCCAGCAGCCGTCGGAACCCGTTTGGCTATGGCTACACCTTC. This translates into CASSRRNPFGYGYTF.

The CDR3 bases are TGCAGTGCTAGAGCCGGGACAGGGGACCCCTACGAGCAGTACTTC. This gives the protein CSARAGTGDPYEQYF. The rearrangement joins TRBV20-1 to TRBJ2-7; 10 nucleotides match TRBD1. Germline V gene lookup returns CDR1 DFQATT and CDR2 SNEGSKA (reference sequence). The ends lost 1 base at V and 2 bases at J; junction bases unmatched: 5. The CDR3 extends over 15 amino acids.

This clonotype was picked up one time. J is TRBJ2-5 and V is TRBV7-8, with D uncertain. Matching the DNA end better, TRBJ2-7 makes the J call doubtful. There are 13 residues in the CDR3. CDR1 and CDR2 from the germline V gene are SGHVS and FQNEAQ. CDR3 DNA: TGTGCCAGCAGCCGAACCAAAAAGAACGAGCAGTACTTC. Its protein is CASSRTKKNEQYF.

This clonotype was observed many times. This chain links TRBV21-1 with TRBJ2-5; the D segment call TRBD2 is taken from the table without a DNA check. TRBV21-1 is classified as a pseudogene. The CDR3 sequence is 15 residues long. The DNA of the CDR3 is TGTGCCAGCAGCCAAGGCGGGGGGGACCAAGAGACCCAGTACTTC. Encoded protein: CASSQGGGDQETQYF.

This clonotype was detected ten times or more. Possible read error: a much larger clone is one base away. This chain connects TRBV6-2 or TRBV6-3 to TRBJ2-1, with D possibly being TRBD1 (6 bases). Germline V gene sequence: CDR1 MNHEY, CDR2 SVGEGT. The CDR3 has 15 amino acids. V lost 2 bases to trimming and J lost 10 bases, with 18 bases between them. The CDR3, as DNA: TGTGCCAGCAGTTACGCGAGCCGCTTGACAGGAGAGCAGTTCTTC. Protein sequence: CASSYASRLTGEQFF.

This CDR3 reads CSASEKNSYEQYF. In DNA form, the CDR3 reads TGCAGTGCTAGCGAGAAGAACTCCTACGAGCAGTACTTC. The rearrangement uses TRBV20-1 and TRBJ2-4; D unclear. The DNA end favors TRBJ2-7, so the J call may be wrong. This CDR3 is 13 amino acids long. The germline CDR1 and CDR2 sequences are DFQATT and SNEGSKA (reference sequence).

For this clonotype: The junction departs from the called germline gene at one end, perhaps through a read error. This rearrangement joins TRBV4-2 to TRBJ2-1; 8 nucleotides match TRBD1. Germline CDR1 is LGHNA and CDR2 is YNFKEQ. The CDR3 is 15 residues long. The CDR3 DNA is TGTGCCAGCAGTCAGGACAGGGCCCTCTACAGTGAGCAGTTCTTC. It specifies CASSQDRALYSEQFF.

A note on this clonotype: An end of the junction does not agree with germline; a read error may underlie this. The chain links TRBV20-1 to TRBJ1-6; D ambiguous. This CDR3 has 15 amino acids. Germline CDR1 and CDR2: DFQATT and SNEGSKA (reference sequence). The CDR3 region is CSARDCGPNNSLLHF. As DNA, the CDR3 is TGCAGTGCTAGAGATTGTGGGCCCAATAATTCACTCCTCCACTTT.

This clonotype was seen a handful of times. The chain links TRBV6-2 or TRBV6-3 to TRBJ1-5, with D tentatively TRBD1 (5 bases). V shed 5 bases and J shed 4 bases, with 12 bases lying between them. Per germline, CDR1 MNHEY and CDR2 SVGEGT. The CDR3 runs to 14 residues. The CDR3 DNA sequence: TGTGCCAGCAGTCCGGCGGGGGGGAATCAGCCCCAGCATTTT. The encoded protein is CASSPAGGNQPQHF.